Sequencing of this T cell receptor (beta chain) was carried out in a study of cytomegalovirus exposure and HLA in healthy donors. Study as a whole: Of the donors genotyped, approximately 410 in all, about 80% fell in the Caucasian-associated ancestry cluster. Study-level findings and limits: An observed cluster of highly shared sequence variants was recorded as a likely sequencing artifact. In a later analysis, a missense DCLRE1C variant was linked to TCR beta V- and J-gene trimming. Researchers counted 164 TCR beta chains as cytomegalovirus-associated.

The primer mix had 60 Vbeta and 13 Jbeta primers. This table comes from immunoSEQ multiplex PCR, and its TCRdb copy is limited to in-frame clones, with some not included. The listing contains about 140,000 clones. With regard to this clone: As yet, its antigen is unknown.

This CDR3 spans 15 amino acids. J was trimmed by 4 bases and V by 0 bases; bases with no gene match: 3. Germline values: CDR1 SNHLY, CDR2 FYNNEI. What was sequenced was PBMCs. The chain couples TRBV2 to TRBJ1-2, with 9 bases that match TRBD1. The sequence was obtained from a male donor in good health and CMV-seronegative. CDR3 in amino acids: CASSEAGQGSYGYTF. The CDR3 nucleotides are TGTGCCAGCAGTGAAGCGGGACAGGGATCCTATGGCTACACCTTC. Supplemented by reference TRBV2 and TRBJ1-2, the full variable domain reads EPEVTQTPSHQVTQMGQEVILRCVPISNHLYFYWYRQILGQKVEFLVSFYNNEISEKSEIFDDQFSVERPDGSNFTLKIRSTKLEDSAMYFCASSEAGQGSYGYTFGSGTRLTVV.